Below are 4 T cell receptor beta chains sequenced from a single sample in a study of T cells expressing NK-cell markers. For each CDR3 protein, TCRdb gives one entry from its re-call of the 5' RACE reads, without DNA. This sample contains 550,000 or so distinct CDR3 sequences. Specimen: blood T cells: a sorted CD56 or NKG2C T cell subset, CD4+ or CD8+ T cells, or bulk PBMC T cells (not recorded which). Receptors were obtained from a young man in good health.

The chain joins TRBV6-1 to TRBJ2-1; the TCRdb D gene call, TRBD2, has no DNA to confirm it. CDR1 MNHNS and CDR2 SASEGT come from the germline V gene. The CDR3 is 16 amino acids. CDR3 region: CASSELPSGRGNEQFF.

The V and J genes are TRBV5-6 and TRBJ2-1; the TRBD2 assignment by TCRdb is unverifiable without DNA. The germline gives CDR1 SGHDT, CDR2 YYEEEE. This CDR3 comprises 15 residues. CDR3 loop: CASSALPRGSGEQFF.

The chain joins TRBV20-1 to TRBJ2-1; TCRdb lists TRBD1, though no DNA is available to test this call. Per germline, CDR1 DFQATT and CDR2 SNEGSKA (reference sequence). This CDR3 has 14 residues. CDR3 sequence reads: CSARGPSFNNEQFF.

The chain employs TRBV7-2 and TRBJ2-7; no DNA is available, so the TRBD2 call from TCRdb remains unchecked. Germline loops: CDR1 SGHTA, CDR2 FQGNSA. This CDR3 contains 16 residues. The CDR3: CASSLVSSGRDHEQYF.